This is a list of T cell receptor beta chains from one sample in a study of T cell changes during pregnancy in multiple sclerosis. Profiled with immunoSEQ multiplex PCR; TCRdb holds only in-frame clones, not every one. The sample holds 35,000 to 45,000 clones, roughly 93% seen once. The sequencing used CD8+ T cells from peripheral blood mononuclear cells, collected in the third trimester of pregnancy. The source is a female donor with multiple sclerosis, enrolled in a pregnancy study. Each CDR3 is given with its conserved first and last residue. Each record gives: D gene, V gene, J gene, clone size, CDR3 protein, CDR3 DNA. D genes are given only for firm matches. The size field is filled for only some rows; it gives once, few, many or a size class.

-	TRBV10-2	TRBJ1-1	-	CASSESWEGTLAMNTEAFF	TGCGCCAGCAGTGAGTCATGGGAGGGGACCTTGGCTATGAACACTGAAGCTTTCTTT
-	TRBV18	TRBJ2-7	-	CASSEIGVYEQYF	TGTGCCAGCTCCGAGATAGGGGTTTACGAGCAGTACTTC
-	TRBV6-4	TRBJ2-2	-	CASQVAANTGELFF	TGTGCCAGCCAGGTAGCGGCGAACACCGGGGAGCTGTTTTTT
-	TRBV29-1	TRBJ1-2	-	CSVEDSPIYGYTF	TGCAGCGTCGAGGACAGCCCCATCTATGGCTACACCTTC
TRBD2	TRBV29-1	TRBJ2-1	-	CSVEGLSGGSNEQFF	TGCAGCGTTGAGGGTCTGAGCGGGGGGTCCAATGAGCAGTTCTTC
TRBD1	TRBV4-1	TRBJ1-5	once	CASSPQGTGFNQPQHF	TGCGCCAGCAGCCCCCAGGGGACAGGATTTAATCAGCCCCAGCATTTT
TRBD2	TRBV4-2	TRBJ2-2	once	CASSQGGGGGNTGELFF	TGTGCCAGCAGCCAGGGAGGAGGCGGGGGGAACACCGGGGAGCTGTTTTTT
-	TRBV2	TRBJ1-2	-	CASSDPRVTNGYTF	TGTGCCAGCAGTGACCCCAGGGTCACGAATGGCTACACCTTC
TRBD1	TRBV5-1	TRBJ2-7	once	CASSTGDSTSYEQYF	TGCGCCAGCAGCACAGGGGACAGCACCTCCTACGAGCAGTACTTC
TRBD1	TRBV27	TRBJ1-1	-	CASSSIPGGLAFF	TGTGCCAGCAGTTCTATTCCAGGGGGCTTGGCTTTCTTT
-	TRBV27	TRBJ1-5	-	CASSLVPGNLHQPQHF	TGTGCCAGCAGTTTAGTCCCAGGGAATTTACATCAGCCCCAGCATTTT
TRBD2	TRBV27	TRBJ2-3	-	CASSPGLAGGPVKTDTQYF	TGTGCCAGCAGTCCCGGACTAGCGGGGGGGCCGGTGAAGACAGATACGCAGTATTTT
TRBD1	TRBV14	TRBJ1-6	-	CAKTGDSPLHF	TGTGCCAAGACAGGGGATTCACCCCTCCACTTT
TRBD1	TRBV19	TRBJ1-1	-	CASRAGGNTEAFF	TGTGCCAGTAGGGCAGGGGGGAACACTGAAGCTTTCTTT
TRBD2	TRBV2	TRBJ2-7	-	CASREGLAGAYEQYF	TGTGCCAGCAGGGAGGGGCTAGCGGGGGCCTACGAGCAGTACTTC
TRBD2	TRBV27	TRBJ2-7	once	CASSLGGGRTYEQYF	TGTGCCAGCAGTTTGGGCGGGGGGAGGACCTACGAGCAGTACTTC
-	TRBV11-2	TRBJ2-7	once	CASSLERGSSYEQYF	TGTGCCAGCAGCTTAGAACGGGGGAGCTCCTACGAGCAGTACTTC
-	TRBV10-3	TRBJ1-3	-	CAIAAGDAGNTIYF	TGTGCCATCGCCGCGGGAGACGCTGGAAACACCATATATTTT
-	TRBV11-2	TRBJ2-7	-	CATTLPSYEQYF	TGTGCCACCACTCTACCGTCCTACGAGCAGTACTTC
-	TRBV5-8	TRBJ2-6	-	CASSFLGSGANVLTF	TGTGCCAGCAGCTTTCTCGGTTCTGGGGCCAACGTCCTGACTTTC
-	TRBV11-2	TRBJ1-1	-	CASSLGLWDTEAFF	TGTGCCAGCAGCTTGGGGCTGTGGGACACTGAAGCTTTCTTT
-	TRBV7-7	TRBJ2-1	-	CASSLVGGPEQFF	TGTGCTAGCAGCTTAGTTGGGGGCCCTGAGCAGTTCTTC
-	TRBV5-6	TRBJ2-7	-	CASSFRGRGRGIGEQYF	TGTGCCAGCAGCTTTAGGGGCCGTGGGCGGGGCATAGGCGAGCAGTACTTC
TRBD1	TRBV5-1	TRBJ2-2	-	CASSLGAGGAGELFF	TGCGCCAGCAGCTTGGGGGCAGGGGGCGCCGGGGAGCTGTTTTTT
-	TRBV6-1	TRBJ2-7	-	CASSEAQSYEQYF	TGTGCCAGCAGTGAGGCTCAGTCCTACGAGCAGTACTTC
TRBD1	TRBV2	TRBJ2-1	-	CASSDGLGQGYNEQFF	TGTGCCAGCAGTGATGGGTTGGGACAGGGCTACAATGAGCAGTTCTTC
-	TRBV6-1	TRBJ1-1	-	CAGSGAGDTEAFF	TGTGCCGGAAGCGGGGCTGGGGACACTGAAGCTTTCTTT
-	TRBV5-4	TRBJ1-2	-	CASSFSTRQTDRGYTF	TGTGCCAGCAGCTTTTCAACTAGACAGACCGACAGGGGCTACACCTTC
-	TRBV15	TRBJ1-2	-	CATSEGHTNYGYTF	TGTGCCACCAGTGAGGGACACACAAACTATGGCTACACCTTC
TRBD1	TRBV29-1	TRBJ1-2	-	CSVGQGTIYGYTF	TGCAGCGTGGGACAGGGGACGATCTATGGCTACACCTTC
-	TRBV29-1	TRBJ1-1	-	CSVEFVIGSVRGTEAFF	TGCAGCGTTGAATTTGTTATAGGGTCGGTTCGAGGGACTGAAGCTTTCTTT
TRBD2	TRBV9	TRBJ2-5	-	CASSVGGGGAFTETQYF	TGTGCCAGCAGCGTAGGGGGCGGGGGGGCCTTTACGGAGACCCAGTACTTC
-	TRBV2	TRBJ2-2	once	CASKGDTDTGELFF	TGTGCCAGCAAGGGGGACACAGACACCGGGGAGCTGTTTTTT
TRBD1	TRBV7-9	TRBJ2-1	-	CASSSPGQGAHEQFF	TGTGCCAGCAGCTCGCCGGGACAGGGGGCCCATGAGCAGTTCTTC
TRBD1	TRBV6-1	TRBJ2-2	-	CASSETGVNTGELFF	TGTGCCAGCAGTGAAACAGGGGTGAACACCGGGGAGCTGTTTTTT
-	TRBV7-9	TRBJ1-2	-	CASSLAGGANYGYTF	TGTGCCAGCAGCTTAGCGGGGGGGGCCAACTATGGCTACACCTTC
TRBD1	TRBV2	TRBJ1-1	-	CASSEARQGITEAFF	TGTGCCAGCAGTGAAGCCCGACAGGGGATCACTGAAGCTTTCTTT
TRBD1	TRBV19	TRBJ1-5	-	CAISTGDSNQPQHF	TGTGCCATTTCGACAGGGGACAGCAATCAGCCCCAGCATTTT
-	TRBV6-5	TRBJ2-7	-	CASSYSSSGTYEQYF	TGTGCCAGCAGTTACTCGAGCTCAGGGACCTACGAGCAGTACTTC
TRBD2	TRBV11-2	TRBJ2-1	-	CASSLAGLAGATGNEQFF	TGTGCCAGCAGCTTAGCCGGACTAGCGGGGGCGACGGGGAATGAGCAGTTCTTC
-	TRBV9	TRBJ2-3	-	CASSVEGVDTQYF	TGTGCCAGCAGCGTAGAAGGGGTGGATACGCAGTATTTT
-	TRBV10-3	TRBJ2-7	-	CAISGGDSSYEQYF	TGTGCCATCAGTGGGGGGGACAGCTCCTACGAGCAGTACTTC